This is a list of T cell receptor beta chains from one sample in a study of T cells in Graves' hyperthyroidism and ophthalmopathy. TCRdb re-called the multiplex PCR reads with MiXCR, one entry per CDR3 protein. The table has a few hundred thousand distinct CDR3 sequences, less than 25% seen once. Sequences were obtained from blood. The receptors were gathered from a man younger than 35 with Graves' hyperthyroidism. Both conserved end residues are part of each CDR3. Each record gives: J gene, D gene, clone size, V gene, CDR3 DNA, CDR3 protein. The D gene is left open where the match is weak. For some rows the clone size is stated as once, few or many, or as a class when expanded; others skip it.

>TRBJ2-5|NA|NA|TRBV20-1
TGCAGTGCTAGGGTTACAGGCCTCCAAGAGACCCAGTACTTC
CSARVTGLQETQYF
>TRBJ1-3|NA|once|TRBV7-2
TGTGCCAGCAGCTTCGGACAGTTTAGGACCATATATTTT
CASSFGQFRTIYF
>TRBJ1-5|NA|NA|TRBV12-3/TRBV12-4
TGTGCCAGCAGTTTAGAACCCGGCCTTGGCAATCAGCCCCAGCATTTT
CASSLEPGLGNQPQHF
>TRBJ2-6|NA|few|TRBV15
TGTGCCACCGGGGCAGGTGACTCGGGGGCCAACGTCCTGACTTTC
CATGAGDSGANVLTF
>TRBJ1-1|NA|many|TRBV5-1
TGCGCCAGCAGCTTGGCCCCAATTGGGGGGAACACTGAAGCTTTCTTT
CASSLAPIGGNTEAFF
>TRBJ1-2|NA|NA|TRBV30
TGTGCCTGGAGGGGCCGGGGTACTAACTATGGCTACACCTTC
CAWRGRGTNYGYTF
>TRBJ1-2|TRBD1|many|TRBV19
TGTGCCGTTCCGGGACAGGACAACTATGGCTACACCTTC
CAVPGQDNYGYTF
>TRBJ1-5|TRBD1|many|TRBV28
TGTGCCAGCAGTTTGGGGGAAGGACAGGGCAGCAATCAGCCCCAGCATTTT
CASSLGEGQGSNQPQHF
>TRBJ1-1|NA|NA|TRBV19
TGTGCCAGTAGTATAGCCTGGGGGATGAACACTGAAGCTTTCTTT
CASSIAWGMNTEAFF
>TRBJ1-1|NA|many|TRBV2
TGTGCCAGCAGTGACGGCACTGAAGCTTTCTTT
CASSDGTEAFF
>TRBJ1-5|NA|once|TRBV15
TGTGCCACCAGCAGAGAGGAGGAGAATCAGCCCCAGCATTTT
CATSREEENQPQHF
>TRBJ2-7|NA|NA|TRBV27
TGTGCCAGCAGTTCACGGGACCGGATCTACGAGCAGTACTTC
CASSSRDRIYEQYF